This record concerns one T cell receptor beta chain sequence. This clonotype has only a few counts. Its antigen is unknown. No quality values exist for individual bases; no much larger clone is one base distant. For sequencing, an Illumina NovaSeq 6000 was employed. TCRalpha and TCRbeta cDNA libraries were built by 5'RACE with constant-segment primers, adding sample barcodes and unique molecular identifiers. Trizol reagent was used to extract RNA from every sample. Libraries were amplified in two PCR steps, with a second sample barcode and Illumina TruSeq adapters added in the second step. Libraries were sequenced on an Illumina NovaSeq with 2 x 150 bp paired-end reads. The authors' pipeline ran thus. Demultiplexing of reads and collapsing into UMI-guided consensus sequences were performed with migec v1.2.7. Using mixcr v2.1.11, the UMI consensuses were aligned to TRA and TRB V and J templates and assembled into clonotypes. A clonotype was counted as expanded or contracted only when both edgeR and NoisET called the clonotype significant, with the noise models trained on biological replicates. For edgeR calls, the cutoffs were a false discovery rate-adjusted p below 0.01 and a log2 fold-change threshold of 1. PCA with hierarchical clustering of max-normalized trajectories of the 1000 most abundant clonotypes was used as exploratory dynamics analysis. Separately sequenced CD4+ and CD8+ repertoires were used to assign a CD4 or CD8 phenotype to each responding clone. TCRdb took the public reads, trimmed them with fastp at Q25, ran MiXCR for clone calling and kept in-frame beta chains. Rows matching on CDR3 protein sequence are summarized as one entry with the most common DNA and genes. The V and J calls shown here were made by TCRdb, not taken from the authors' results. Recorded for this sample are fewer than 700,000 distinct CDR3 sequences; less than 25% of them occurred a single time. The top ten hold approximately 8% of the sample.

Ficoll-Paque density gradient centrifugation was the method used to isolate PBMCs. The data stem from a study of T-cell memory formation after mild COVID-19 (dated by TCRdb to the early 2020s). For context, the study as a whole: TCR sequence clusters from the two donors were found to be largely donor specific. T-cell clones expanding and contracting after mild COVID-19 in a couple of donors were tracked by longitudinal TCRalpha and TCRbeta repertoire sequencing. Two young, previously healthy adult volunteers, one female and one male, were included in the cohort.

For this chain, trimming is 4 bases at the V end and 4 bases at the J end, and the number of junction bases without a gene match is 9. The CDR3, cysteine through phenylalanine, is 15 amino acids long. Here the CDR3 DNA is all that survives: 45 bases in frame from base 1. The germline V gene yields SGHNT for CDR1 and YENEEA for CDR2. General study outcomes and caveats: SARS-CoV-2 specificity of the second-wave clones peaking on day 37 was not confirmed. Clones that contracted from day 15 to 85 showed balanced CD4/CD8 phenotypes, whereas a second wave of clones that expanded from day 15 to 37 leaned towards CD4+. Contracting CD4+ clones were located mainly in the CM and EM memory subsets, whereas CD8+ clones were found to be enriched in EMRA. Some responding clones were detected in pre-infection memory, suggesting pre-existing cross-reactive memory T cells joined the SARS-CoV-2 response. Only a couple of mild cases were covered in the study, and larger cohorts including severe cases with pre-infection samples were considered necessary.

Sequencing was performed on PBMCs or a T cell subset sorted from them (not recorded which). The chain employs TRBV11-3 and TRBJ2-7, with 8 bases in between that match TRBD1. The TCR was taken from an adult woman who had mild COVID-19 (a few samples of this study predate the infection). The sample titles of this study are shuffled in the database, so cell type and time point are left out; the donor was told from shared clones. The nucleotide sequence is given as TGTGCCAGCAGCTGGCGCAGGGGGCTAACGTACGAGCAGTACTTC. Its protein reads: CASSWRRGLTYEQYF.